Below are 24 T cell receptor beta chains sequenced from a single sample in a study of blood T cell repertoires in COVID-19. Method: immunoSEQ multiplex PCR; TCRdb's copy keeps in-frame clones and lacks some. The table shows roughly 480,000 clones, with 85% to 90% occurring only once. Sample: peripheral blood. The receptors here all came from a man between 18 and 29 years old with COVID-19, enrolled during active disease.

The V and J genes are TRBV5-1 and TRBJ2-2, with TRBD2 matching 8 bases. The J segment lost 2 bases and the V segment lost 2 bases, leaving 2 bases of the junction unmatched. The length of the CDR3 is 15 residues. CDR1 is SGHRS and CDR2 is YFSETQ in the germline V gene. CDR3 residues: CASSFGGVNTGELFF. The DNA for the CDR3 is TGCGCCAGCAGCTTCGGGGGGGTCAACACCGGGGAGCTGTTTTTT.

This clone was picked up a small number of times. V and J are TRBV19 and TRBJ2-5; 8 positions match TRBD1. The CDR3 runs 15 residues. J lost 5 bases, V lost 7 bases, and 12 bases had no gene match. In germline, CDR1 is LNHDA, CDR2 SQIVND (reference sequence). The CDR3 is CASNPRTGGRETQYF. The CDR3 DNA sequence: TGTGCCAGTAATCCGCGAACAGGGGGGCGGGAGACCCAGTACTTC.

This sequence joins TRBV18 and TRBJ1-3; D call uncertain. V was pared by 1 base and J by 3 bases, with 10 bases between. Germline lookup yields CDR1 KGHSH and CDR2 LQKENI. This CDR3 is built from 15 residues. CDR3 DNA sequence: TGTGCCAGCTCACCACAAACAGTTAATGGAAACACCATATATTTT. Translation gives CASSPQTVNGNTIYF.

The rearrangement links TRBV4-2 to TRBJ2-4; 7 bases are a match to TRBD1. J was trimmed by 0 bases and V by 2 bases; bases with no gene match: 7. The CDR3 has 17 residues. The germline V gene has CDR1 LGHNA and CDR2 YNFKEQ. In DNA, the CDR3 is TGTGCCAGCAGCCAAAGATTTAGGGGGCTAGCCAAAAACATTCAGTACTTC. Translation gives CASSQRFRGLAKNIQYF.

V and J are TRBV4-2 and TRBJ1-1, with D maybe TRBD1 (6 bases). Trimming took 1 base from V and 0 from J, leaving 15 bases between them. Per the germline V gene, CDR1 is LGHNA and CDR2 is YNFKEQ. The CDR3 is 17 residues long. The CDR3 DNA reads TGTGCCAGCAGCCAAGGCCGCGGGGGCTCACTGAACACTGAAGCTTTCTTT. Residues: CASSQGRGGSLNTEAFF.

The CDR3 DNA is TGTGCCAGCAGTTTTTCAGAATTGAACACTGAAGCTTTCTTT. Translation gives CASSFSELNTEAFF. The chain carries TRBV2 and TRBJ1-1; D unclear. The CDR3 totals 14 residues. Germline V gene sequence: CDR1 SNHLY, CDR2 FYNNEI. V lost 5 bases to trimming and J lost 0 bases, with 10 bases between them.

V gene TRBV4-1 combines with J gene TRBJ2-4, with D possibly being TRBD2 (6 bases). The CDR3 loop spans 17 amino acids. Germline V lookup: CDR1 MGHRA, CDR2 YSYEKL. V lost 6 bases to trimming and J lost 1 base, with 19 bases between them. This CDR3 reads CASSPEGGALAKNIQYF. The CDR3 nucleotides read TGCGCCAGCAGTCCAGAAGGAGGGGCGCTGGCCAAAAACATTCAGTACTTC.

In the case of this clone: This sample includes further DNA sequences coding for the same CDR3. The rearrangement joins TRBV2 to TRBJ2-7; 7 nucleotides match TRBD1. The CDR3 loop spans 12 amino acids. Germline V gives CDR1 SNHLY, CDR2 FYNNEI. J lost 4 bases, V lost 9 bases, and 6 bases had no gene match. The CDR3 DNA sequence: TGTGCCAGTAGTCCACAGGGGTACGAGCAGTACTTC. Encoded protein: CASSPQGYEQYF.

The chain uses TRBV7-9 and TRBJ2-7, with TRBD2 as a possible D gene (6 bases). This CDR3 contains 15 residues. Germline V gene sequence: CDR1 SEHNR, CDR2 FQNEAQ (reference sequence). V was cut by 8 bases and J by 5 bases, with 22 bases left in between. The CDR3 reads CASEPISGELNEQYF. DNA for the CDR3: TGTGCCAGCGAACCCATTAGCGGAGAATTGAACGAGCAGTACTTC.

The gene calls are TRBV6-5 and TRBJ1-1, with D tentatively TRBD1 (6 bases). Deletions cut 7 bases from V and 3 bases from J, with 12 bases between. CDR1 is MNHEY, CDR2 SVGAGI, per germline. This CDR3 comprises 13 residues. The CDR3 region has the DNA TGTGCCAGCAACGGACAGCTCTACACTGAAGCTTTCTTT. Its protein product is CASNGQLYTEAFF.

The chain recombines TRBV12-5 with TRBJ1-5; tentative D call: TRBD1 (6 bases). CDR3 size: 17 residues. Germline V gene data show CDR1 as LGHNT and CDR2 as FRNRAP. V was trimmed by 2 bases and J by 4 bases, leaving 18 bases between them. This CDR3 is CASGLSPGGDTNQPQHF. The DNA for the CDR3 is TGTGCTAGTGGTTTGTCACCGGGGGGGGACACAAATCAGCCCCAGCATTTT.

This chain uses TRBV6-4 with TRBJ2-3, with D unresolved. CDR1 is MRHNA and CDR2 is SNTAGT in the germline V gene. The CDR3 runs 12 residues. V was clipped by 2 bases and J by 6 bases, with 6 bases between them. The CDR3 DNA reads TGTGCCAGCAGTGACCCCTCTGATACGCAGTATTTT. Translated, it gives CASSDPSDTQYF.

This clone was recorded once. The chain joins TRBV19 to TRBJ1-1, with TRBD1 identical over 7 bases. V lost 6 bases to trimming and J lost 4 bases; unmatched junction nucleotides: 5. CDR1 LNHDA and CDR2 SQIVND come from the germline V gene (reference sequence). The CDR3 consists of 13 residues. The CDR3 DNA reads as TGTGCCAGTAGATACAGGGGCGGCACTGAAGCTTTCTTT. This sequence encodes CASRYRGGTEAFF. Filled out from reference TRBV19 and TRBJ1-1, the complete variable domain reads DGGITQSPKYLFRKEGQNVTLSCEQNLNHDAMYWYRQDPGQGLRLIYYSQIVNDFQKGDIAEGYSVSREKKESFPLTVTSAQKNPTAFYLCASRYRGGTEAFFGQGTRLTVV.

The chain carries TRBV15 and TRBJ2-7, with 7 bases matching TRBD2. V gave up 3 bases and J gave up 7 bases; unmatched junction bases: 12. The CDR3 sequence is 15 residues long. Germline V gene sequence: CDR1 LNHNV, CDR2 YYDKDF (reference sequence). The CDR3 spells CATSSRGGNPQEQYF. CDR3 DNA: TGTGCCACCAGCAGCCGCGGGGGAAACCCTCAGGAGCAGTACTTC.

The chain employs TRBV5-3 and TRBJ2-3, with TRBD2 matching over 11 bases. TRBV5-3 is sorted into the ORF group, with uncertain function. CDR3 length equals 17 residues. Trimming took 0 bases from V and 3 from J; bases not matched to a gene: 6. DNA for the CDR3: TGTGCCAGAAGCTTGGTAGCGGGGGGGCGGAGGACAGATACGCAGTATTTT. Translated: CARSLVAGGRRTDTQYF.

On this clone: Germline and junction disagree at one end, which may indicate a read error. The CDR3 DNA follows: TGTGCCAGCAGCCGGGACAGGGAAGATGAGCGGTTCTTC. Translated, it gives CASSRDREDERFF. The chain recombines TRBV5-4 with TRBJ2-1, with 9 positions matching TRBD1. The germline CDR1 and CDR2 sequences are SGHNT and YYREEE (reference sequence). This CDR3 comprises 13 residues.

CDR3 protein: CASSSRDRGRTGELFF. In DNA, the CDR3 is TGTGCCAGCAGCTCCCGGGACAGGGGGCGCACCGGGGAGCTGTTTTTT. The chain has TRBV5-4 and TRBJ2-2; TRBD1 aligns across 12 bases. The CDR3 sequence is 16 residues long. V shed 3 bases and J 4 bases; nucleotides not matched to a gene: 4. From germline, CDR1 is SGHNT and CDR2 YYREEE (reference sequence).

In its sample, this clone was seen once. J is TRBJ2-3 and V is TRBV27, with TRBD2 matching over 9 bases. This CDR3 has 19 amino acids. V was pared by 5 bases and J by 0 bases, with 15 bases of the junction left unmatched. The germline V gene has CDR1 MNHEY and CDR2 SMNVEV (reference sequence). The CDR3 reads CASSPLAQLAGYSTDTQYF. CDR3 nucleotide sequence: TGTGCCAGCAGTCCATTGGCCCAACTAGCGGGCTATAGCACAGATACGCAGTATTTT.

A remark on this clone: Other DNA sequences in this sample translate to the same CDR3. The chain uses TRBV18 and TRBJ2-2; D may be TRBD2 (5 bases). The germline V and J ends were trimmed by 3 bases and 5 bases, with 7 bases remaining between them. The length of the CDR3 is 13 residues. Germline V gene lookup returns CDR1 KGHSH and CDR2 LQKENI. The CDR3 loop is CASSPRGTGELFF. CDR3 DNA sequence: TGTGCCAGCTCACCGCGAGGGACCGGGGAGCTGTTTTTT.

The J gene is TRBJ1-1, the V gene TRBV30; 8 positions match TRBD1. Germline CDR1 is GTSNPN and CDR2 is SVGIG (reference sequence). Losses at the gene ends were 4 bases for V and 7 bases for J; bases not matched to a gene: 8. The CDR3 has 13 amino acids. The CDR3 bases are TGTGCCTGGACCACTGGGACAGGCCTTGAAGCTTTCTTT. Its protein product is CAWTTGTGLEAFF.

The chain couples TRBV10-3 to TRBJ2-3, with 10 bases identical to TRBD2. The CDR3 has 14 amino acids. CDR1 ENHRY and CDR2 SYGVKD come from the germline V gene. V lost 6 bases and J lost 1; bases outside the gene matches: 1. The DNA for the CDR3 is TGTGCCATCAGCGGGACTAGCGGCACAGATACGCAGTATTTT. Protein product: CAISGTSGTDTQYF.

The V call is TRBV13, the J call TRBJ2-3, with 11 nucleotides matching TRBD2. CDR1 and CDR2 from the germline V gene are PRHDT and FYEKMQ (reference sequence). V lost 3 bases and J lost 4; bases outside the gene matches: 3. CDR3 length equals 15 residues. Here the CDR3 DNA reads TGTGCCAGCAGCTTTACTAGCGGGAGTTCAGATACGCAGTATTTT. Translated: CASSFTSGSSDTQYF.

This clone was seen more than once but under ten times. The chain is built from TRBV2 and TRBJ1-5; D perhaps matches TRBD1 (5 bases). There are 14 residues in the CDR3. V was clipped by 6 bases and J by 1 base, with 10 bases between them. Germline V gene data show CDR1 as SNHLY and CDR2 as FYNNEI. CDR3 sequence reads: CASRGGVSNQPQHF. CDR3 bases: TGTGCCAGCAGGGGGGGGGTGAGCAATCAGCCCCAGCATTTT.

The chain couples TRBV9 to TRBJ1-3; no clear D. Germline V lookup: CDR1 SGDLS, CDR2 YYNGEE. The CDR3 totals 14 residues. V shed 3 bases and J shed 2 bases, with 9 bases lying between them. The CDR3 loop reads CASSAYSAGNTIYF. The CDR3 DNA is TGTGCCAGCAGCGCCTACAGTGCTGGAAACACCATATATTTT.